This T cell receptor (beta chain) originates from a study of T-cell reconstitution after alpha-beta-depleted transplantation in children. Points from the study as a whole: Expanded graft clones numbering several hundred reportedly gave rise to alpha-beta T cells about two months after transplant. At the one-year point after transplant, T-cell counts and TCRbeta diversity were found to come mostly from T cells that had been newly produced.

Unique molecular identifiers featured in how the TCRbeta library was prepared. One entry per CDR3 protein, called by TCRdb with MiXCR from the PCR reads. The table lists around 670,000 distinct CDR3 sequences, 10% to 15% of them singletons, with approximately 0.8% in the top ten. This clonotype was seen a few times. Antigen unknown. The CDR3 length is 14 residues. Looked up from germline, CDR1 is SEHNR and CDR2 is FQNEAQ (reference sequence). Trimming at V came to 4 bases and at J to 4 bases, leaving 6 bases not matched to a gene. The gene calls are TRBV7-9 and TRBJ1-2; 7 nucleotides agree with TRBD1. The sequencing here drew on PBMCs, taken before TCRalphabeta/CD19-depleted stem cell transplant. This clonotype was obtained from a girl aged 2 to 9 with congenital amegakaryocytic thrombocytopenia, due to receive a stem cell transplant. The CDR3: CASSYRTGSYGYTF. Here the CDR3 DNA reads TGTGCCAGCAGCTATAGGACAGGAAGCTATGGCTACACCTTC.